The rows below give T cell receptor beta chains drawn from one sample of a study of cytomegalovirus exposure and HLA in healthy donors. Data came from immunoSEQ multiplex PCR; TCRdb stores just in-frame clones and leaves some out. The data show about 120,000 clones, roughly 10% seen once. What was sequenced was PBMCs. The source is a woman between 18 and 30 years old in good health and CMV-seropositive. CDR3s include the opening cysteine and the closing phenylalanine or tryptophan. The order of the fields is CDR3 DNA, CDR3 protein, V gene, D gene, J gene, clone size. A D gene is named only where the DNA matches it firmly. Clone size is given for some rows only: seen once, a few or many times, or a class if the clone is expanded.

CDR3 DNA: TGTGCCAGCAGTGTACAGGTTAGCAATCAGCCCCAGCATTTT
CDR3 protein: CASSVQVSNQPQHF
V gene: TRBV25-1
D gene: NA
J gene: TRBJ1-5
clone size: NA

CDR3 DNA: TGTGCCAGCAGTCGGAGAGGTGAGCAGTTCTTC
CDR3 protein: CASSRRGEQFF
V gene: TRBV6-5
D gene: NA
J gene: TRBJ2-1
clone size: NA

CDR3 DNA: TGTGCCAGCAGCCAATTCGGCGGGAGGGTCGGGAGCAATCAGCCCCAGCATTTT
CDR3 protein: CASSQFGGRVGSNQPQHF
V gene: TRBV4-2
D gene: NA
J gene: TRBJ1-5
clone size: few

CDR3 DNA: TGTGCCAGCAGGGTAGGGACAGCAATCTCCTACGAGCAGTACTTC
CDR3 protein: CASRVGTAISYEQYF
V gene: TRBV27
D gene: TRBD1
J gene: TRBJ2-7
clone size: few

CDR3 DNA: TGTGCCAGCTCACCAGTGTCCGGGGTCAATCAGCCCCAGCATTTT
CDR3 protein: CASSPVSGVNQPQHF
V gene: TRBV18
D gene: NA
J gene: TRBJ1-5
clone size: few

CDR3 DNA: TGCGCCAGCAGCAGGGGGACAGGAATGAACACTGAAGCTTTCTTT
CDR3 protein: CASSRGTGMNTEAFF
V gene: TRBV5-1
D gene: TRBD1
J gene: TRBJ1-1
clone size: NA

CDR3 DNA: TGTGCCTGGAGCGATCCCATTGGGCGGGCGGGAGATCCCAGCTCCTACAATGAGCAGTTCTTC
CDR3 protein: CAWSDPIGRAGDPSSYNEQFF
V gene: TRBV30
D gene: TRBD2
J gene: TRBJ2-1
clone size: NA

CDR3 DNA: TGTGCCAGTAGCCTCCGGGATTCCGGCAATCAGCCCCAGCATTTT
CDR3 protein: CASSLRDSGNQPQHF
V gene: TRBV19
D gene: NA
J gene: TRBJ1-5
clone size: NA

CDR3 DNA: TGTGCCAGCAGTAGGGACAGGGCCTACGAGCAGTACTTC
CDR3 protein: CASSRDRAYEQYF
V gene: TRBV2
D gene: TRBD1
J gene: TRBJ2-7
clone size: few

CDR3 DNA: TGTGCCAGCAGTGACCGGACAGGGCCCACTGAAAAACTGTTTTTT
CDR3 protein: CASSDRTGPTEKLFF
V gene: TRBV25-1
D gene: TRBD1
J gene: TRBJ1-4
clone size: few

CDR3 DNA: TGTGCCAGCAGTTTATGGGGGGACAGGGGGGGCTATGGCTACACCTTC
CDR3 protein: CASSLWGDRGGYGYTF
V gene: TRBV27
D gene: TRBD1
J gene: TRBJ1-2
clone size: NA

CDR3 DNA: TGCAGTGCTAGACTAGAGTACGAGCAGTACTTC
CDR3 protein: CSARLEYEQYF
V gene: TRBV20-1
D gene: NA
J gene: TRBJ2-7
clone size: NA

CDR3 DNA: TGTGCCTGGAGTGATGGCAGGGTGTTTTACAATGAGCAGTTCTTC
CDR3 protein: CAWSDGRVFYNEQFF
V gene: TRBV30
D gene: NA
J gene: TRBJ2-1
clone size: NA

CDR3 DNA: TGTGCCAGCAGCCCGGGCTACGAGCAGTACTTC
CDR3 protein: CASSPGYEQYF
V gene: TRBV14
D gene: NA
J gene: TRBJ2-7
clone size: NA

CDR3 DNA: TGTGCCAGCAGTTTAGGGGGGGGACAGGGCTTCGGTGCTTTCTTT
CDR3 protein: CASSLGGGQGFGAFF
V gene: TRBV28
D gene: TRBD1
J gene: TRBJ1-1
clone size: few

CDR3 DNA: TGTGCCAGCAGTATACCGGGACAGGGGGCACGGCAGTACTTC
CDR3 protein: CASSIPGQGARQYF
V gene: TRBV28
D gene: TRBD1
J gene: TRBJ2-7
clone size: once

CDR3 DNA: TGTGCCAGCAAATTGGACGGGACAGGGGCCTACGAGCAGTACTTC
CDR3 protein: CASKLDGTGAYEQYF
V gene: TRBV2
D gene: TRBD1
J gene: TRBJ2-7
clone size: few

CDR3 DNA: TGTGCCAGCAGCTTAGACGGAGGGACTAGCGGGGGTAATGAGCAGTTCTTC
CDR3 protein: CASSLDGGTSGGNEQFF
V gene: TRBV7-8
D gene: TRBD2
J gene: TRBJ2-1
clone size: few

CDR3 DNA: TGTGCCAGCAGCCCAGGACAGGGGCAGCCCCAGCATTTT
CDR3 protein: CASSPGQGQPQHF
V gene: TRBV27
D gene: TRBD1
J gene: TRBJ1-5
clone size: NA

CDR3 DNA: TGTGCCAGCAGCGAGGGGCAGGGGTGGACCGGGGAGCTGTTTTTT
CDR3 protein: CASSEGQGWTGELFF
V gene: TRBV5-4
D gene: NA
J gene: TRBJ2-2
clone size: few

CDR3 DNA: TGTGCCAGCAGCGTTCCTCGTGGGGAGCTGTTTTTT
CDR3 protein: CASSVPRGELFF
V gene: TRBV9
D gene: NA
J gene: TRBJ2-2
clone size: few

CDR3 DNA: TGTGCCAGCAGCACCCGGACAGGGGGCTATGAGCAGTTCTTC
CDR3 protein: CASSTRTGGYEQFF
V gene: TRBV7-2
D gene: TRBD1
J gene: TRBJ2-1
clone size: few

CDR3 DNA: TGTGCCAGCAGCCCCAGGACAGGGTCACGGCCCCAGCATTTT
CDR3 protein: CASSPRTGSRPQHF
V gene: TRBV7-2
D gene: TRBD1
J gene: TRBJ1-5
clone size: NA

CDR3 DNA: TGTGCCAGCAGCCAAGACAGGGGATCGACTGAAGCTTTCTTT
CDR3 protein: CASSQDRGSTEAFF
V gene: TRBV14
D gene: NA
J gene: TRBJ1-1
clone size: NA

CDR3 DNA: TGTGCCAGCAGCTTGGTCCAGGGTACTGAAGCTTTCTTT
CDR3 protein: CASSLVQGTEAFF
V gene: TRBV7-8
D gene: NA
J gene: TRBJ1-1
clone size: few

CDR3 DNA: TGCAGCGTTGGGCCAAACACCGGGGAGCTGTTTTTT
CDR3 protein: CSVGPNTGELFF
V gene: TRBV29-1
D gene: NA
J gene: TRBJ2-2
clone size: few

CDR3 DNA: TGTGCCAGCAGTTTTTTCGGGACAGATAATTCACCCCTCCACTTT
CDR3 protein: CASSFFGTDNSPLHF
V gene: TRBV27
D gene: TRBD1
J gene: TRBJ1-6
clone size: few

CDR3 DNA: TGTGCCAGCAGCTTAGGGACTAGCGGGGGCACAGATACGCAGTATTTT
CDR3 protein: CASSLGTSGGTDTQYF
V gene: TRBV7-3
D gene: TRBD2
J gene: TRBJ2-3
clone size: NA

CDR3 DNA: TGCGCCAGCAGCCCCAGACAGGCGTCGGGGGAGCAGTACTTC
CDR3 protein: CASSPRQASGEQYF
V gene: TRBV4-1
D gene: NA
J gene: TRBJ2-7
clone size: few

CDR3 DNA: TGTGCCAGTAGTATTAGCTCCTACAATGAGCAGTTCTTC
CDR3 protein: CASSISSYNEQFF
V gene: TRBV19
D gene: NA
J gene: TRBJ2-1
clone size: NA

CDR3 DNA: TGTGCCAGTAGCCAGGGGTGGGGCACTGAAGCTTTCTTT
CDR3 protein: CASSQGWGTEAFF
V gene: TRBV19
D gene: NA
J gene: TRBJ1-1
clone size: few

CDR3 DNA: TGTGCCAGTATTCCGGGACAGGGGTTAAGTACCTATGGCTACACCTTC
CDR3 protein: CASIPGQGLSTYGYTF
V gene: TRBV19
D gene: TRBD1
J gene: TRBJ1-2
clone size: NA

CDR3 DNA: TGTGCCAGCAGCTTAGACAGGGGAAGTGGGTTTAATGAAAAACTGTTTTTT
CDR3 protein: CASSLDRGSGFNEKLFF
V gene: TRBV7-9
D gene: TRBD1
J gene: TRBJ1-4
clone size: NA

CDR3 DNA: TGTGCCAGCAGTGAAACACCAAATACGCAGTATTTT
CDR3 protein: CASSETPNTQYF
V gene: TRBV6-1
D gene: NA
J gene: TRBJ2-3
clone size: few

CDR3 DNA: TGTGCCAGCAGTGTTCAGGAGGGGAACACCGGGGAGCTGTTTTTT
CDR3 protein: CASSVQEGNTGELFF
V gene: TRBV2
D gene: NA
J gene: TRBJ2-2
clone size: NA

CDR3 DNA: TGCGCCAGCAGATTCGACAGAAACTATGGCTACACCTTC
CDR3 protein: CASRFDRNYGYTF
V gene: TRBV5-1
D gene: NA
J gene: TRBJ1-2
clone size: NA

CDR3 DNA: TGTGCCAGCAGCTTAGGGGCAGGTGGCTACACCTTC
CDR3 protein: CASSLGAGGYTF
V gene: TRBV11-1
D gene: NA
J gene: TRBJ1-2
clone size: NA

CDR3 DNA: TGTGCTAGCAGCACCGAGGTGGAAGAGACCCAGTACTTC
CDR3 protein: CASSTEVEETQYF
V gene: TRBV7-7
D gene: NA
J gene: TRBJ2-5
clone size: NA

CDR3 DNA: TGTGCCAGTAACAGGGGACCTAACTATGGCTACACCTTC
CDR3 protein: CASNRGPNYGYTF
V gene: TRBV28
D gene: TRBD1
J gene: TRBJ1-2
clone size: NA

CDR3 DNA: TGTGCCAGCAGTTTTGGGAGGCGGGGGCGCCGACCAGACTATGGCTACACCTTC
CDR3 protein: CASSFGRRGRRPDYGYTF
V gene: TRBV28
D gene: NA
J gene: TRBJ1-2
clone size: NA

CDR3 DNA: TGTGCCTGGACCCGCGGGACTAATGAAAAACTGTTTTTT
CDR3 protein: CAWTRGTNEKLFF
V gene: TRBV30
D gene: NA
J gene: TRBJ1-4
clone size: few

CDR3 DNA: TGCGCCAGCAGCCAAGAGCATTCGGACAAGGTTATAGGTGAAGCTTTCTTT
CDR3 protein: CASSQEHSDKVIGEAFF
V gene: TRBV4-1
D gene: NA
J gene: TRBJ1-1
clone size: NA

CDR3 DNA: TGCGCCAGCAGCTTGAGGGGGCCTCAGCCCCAGCATTTT
CDR3 protein: CASSLRGPQPQHF
V gene: TRBV5-1
D gene: TRBD1
J gene: TRBJ1-5
clone size: few

CDR3 DNA: TGTGCCAGCTCACCTCTAATCGTCGGGGTGAACACTGAAGCTTTCTTT
CDR3 protein: CASSPLIVGVNTEAFF
V gene: TRBV18
D gene: NA
J gene: TRBJ1-1
clone size: NA

CDR3 DNA: TGTGCCAGCAGCTCGGGACTAGTTAATGAGCAGTTCTTC
CDR3 protein: CASSSGLVNEQFF
V gene: TRBV11-3
D gene: TRBD2
J gene: TRBJ2-1
clone size: NA

CDR3 DNA: TGTGCCATCAGCGAAGCGGGAGACCTCACAGATACGCAGTATTTT
CDR3 protein: CAISEAGDLTDTQYF
V gene: TRBV10-3
D gene: TRBD2
J gene: TRBJ2-3
clone size: few